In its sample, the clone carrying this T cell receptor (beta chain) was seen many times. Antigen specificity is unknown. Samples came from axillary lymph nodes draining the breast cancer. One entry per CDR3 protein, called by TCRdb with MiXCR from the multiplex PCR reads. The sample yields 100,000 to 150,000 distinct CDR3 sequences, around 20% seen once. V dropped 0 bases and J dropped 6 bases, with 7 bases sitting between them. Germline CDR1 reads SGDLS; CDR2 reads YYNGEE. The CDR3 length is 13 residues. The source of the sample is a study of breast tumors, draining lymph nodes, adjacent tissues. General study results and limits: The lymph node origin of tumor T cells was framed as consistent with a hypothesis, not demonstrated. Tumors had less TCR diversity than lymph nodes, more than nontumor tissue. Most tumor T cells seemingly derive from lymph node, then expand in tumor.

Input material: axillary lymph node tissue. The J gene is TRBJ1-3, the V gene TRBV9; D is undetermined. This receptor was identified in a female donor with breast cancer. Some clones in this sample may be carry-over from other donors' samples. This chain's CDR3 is CASSVGLENTIYF. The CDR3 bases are TGTGCCAGCAGCGTAGGGTTGGAAAACACCATATATTTT.